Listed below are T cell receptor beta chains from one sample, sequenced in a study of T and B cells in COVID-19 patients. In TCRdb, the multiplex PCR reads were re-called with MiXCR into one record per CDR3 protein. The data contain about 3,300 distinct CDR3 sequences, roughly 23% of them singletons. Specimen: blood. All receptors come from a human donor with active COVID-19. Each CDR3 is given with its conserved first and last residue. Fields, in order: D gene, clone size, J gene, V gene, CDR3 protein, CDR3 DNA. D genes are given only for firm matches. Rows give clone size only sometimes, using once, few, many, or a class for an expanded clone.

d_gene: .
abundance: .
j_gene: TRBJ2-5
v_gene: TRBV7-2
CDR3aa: CASSFIGSETQYF
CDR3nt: TGTGCCAGCAGCTTTATTGGGTCGGAGACCCAGTACTTC

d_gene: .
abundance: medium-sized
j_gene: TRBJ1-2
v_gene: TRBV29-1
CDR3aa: CSVERQGVGYGYTF
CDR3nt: TGCAGCGTGGAACGGCAAGGGGTCGGGTATGGCTACACCTTC

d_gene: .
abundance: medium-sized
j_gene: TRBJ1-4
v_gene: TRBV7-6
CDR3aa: CASSPRWEEKLFF
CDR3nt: TGTGCCAGCAGCCCGAGATGGGAAGAAAAACTGTTTTTT

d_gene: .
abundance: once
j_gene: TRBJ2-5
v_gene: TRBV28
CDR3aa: CASLPGPGETQYF
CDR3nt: TGTGCCAGCTTACCGGGCCCCGGGGAGACCCAGTACTTC

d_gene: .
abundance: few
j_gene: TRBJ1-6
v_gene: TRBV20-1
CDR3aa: CSVPDPDRRMLRW
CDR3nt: TGCAGTGTCCCGGACCCAGACAGACGAATGCTTCGATGG

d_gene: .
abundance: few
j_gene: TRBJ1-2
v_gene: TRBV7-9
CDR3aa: CASSPDGIYGYTF
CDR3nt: TGTGCCAGCAGCCCCGACGGAATCTATGGCTACACCTTC

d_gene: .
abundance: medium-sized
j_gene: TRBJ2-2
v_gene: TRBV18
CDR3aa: CASSPRGYTTGELFF
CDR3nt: TGTGCCAGCTCACCCAGGGGATACACGACCGGGGAGCTGTTTTTT

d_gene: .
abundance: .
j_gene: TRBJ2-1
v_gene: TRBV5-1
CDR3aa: CASSLAKISYNEQFF
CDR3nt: TGCGCCAGCAGCTTGGCGAAAATCTCCTACAATGAGCAGTTCTTC

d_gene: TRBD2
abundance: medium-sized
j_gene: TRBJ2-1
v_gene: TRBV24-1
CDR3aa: CATSGGEGDYNEQFF
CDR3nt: TGTGCCACCAGTGGCGGGGAGGGCGACTACAATGAGCAGTTCTTC

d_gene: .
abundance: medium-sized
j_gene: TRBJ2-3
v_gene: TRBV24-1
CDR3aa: CATSDFGFRSTDTQYF
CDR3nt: TGTGCCACCAGTGATTTTGGCTTTAGAAGCACAGATACGCAGTATTTT

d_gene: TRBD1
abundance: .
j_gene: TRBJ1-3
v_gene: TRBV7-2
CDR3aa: CASSLASRGDTIYF
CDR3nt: TGTGCCAGCAGCTTAGCGTCCAGGGGGGACACCATATATTTT

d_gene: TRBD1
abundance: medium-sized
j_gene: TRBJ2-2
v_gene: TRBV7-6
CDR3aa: CASSRQTTGTGHTGELFF
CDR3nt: TGTGCCAGCAGCCGCCAAACTACCGGGACAGGGCACACCGGGGAGCTGTTTTTT

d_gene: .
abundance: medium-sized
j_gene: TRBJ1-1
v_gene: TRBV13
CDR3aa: CASSLDQSVNTEAFF
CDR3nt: TGTGCCAGCAGCTTAGATCAGAGCGTGAACACTGAAGCTTTCTTT

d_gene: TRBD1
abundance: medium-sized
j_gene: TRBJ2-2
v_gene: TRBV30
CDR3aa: CAGTGSNTGELFF
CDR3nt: TGTGCCGGGACAGGGTCGAACACCGGGGAGCTGTTTTTT

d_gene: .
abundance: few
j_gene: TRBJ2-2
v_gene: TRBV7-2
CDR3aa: CASSFGTGTNTGELFF
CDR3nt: TGTGCCAGCAGCTTTGGGACTGGTACGAACACCGGGGAGCTGTTTTTT

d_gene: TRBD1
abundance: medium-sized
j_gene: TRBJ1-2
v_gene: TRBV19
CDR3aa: CASRQRTGGDYGYTF
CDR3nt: TGTGCCAGTAGGCAAAGGACAGGGGGGGACTATGGCTACACCTTC

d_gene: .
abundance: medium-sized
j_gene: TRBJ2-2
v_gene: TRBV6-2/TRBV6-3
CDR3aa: CASSYSKGTFRPGELFF
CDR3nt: TGTGCCAGCAGTTACTCGAAAGGGACATTTCGACCCGGGGAGCTGTTTTTT

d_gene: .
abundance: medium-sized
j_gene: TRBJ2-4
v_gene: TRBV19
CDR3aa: CASSLRHLAKNIQYF
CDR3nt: TGTGCCAGTAGTCTCAGGCACCTAGCCAAAAACATTCAGTACTTC

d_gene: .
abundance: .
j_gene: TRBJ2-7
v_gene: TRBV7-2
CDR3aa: CASSYGGNQYF
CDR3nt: TGTGCCAGCAGCTACGGGGGAAACCAGTACTTC

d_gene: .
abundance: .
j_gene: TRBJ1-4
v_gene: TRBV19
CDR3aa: CASSYGRGTNEKLLF
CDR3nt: TGTGCCAGTAGTTACGGTCGTGGAACTAATGAAAAACTGTTATTT

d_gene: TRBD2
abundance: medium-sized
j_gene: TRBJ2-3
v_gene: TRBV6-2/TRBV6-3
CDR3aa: CASSYSPRGRGTDTQYF
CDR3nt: TGTGCCAGCAGTTACTCCCCCCGCGGGAGGGGGACAGATACGCAGTATTTT

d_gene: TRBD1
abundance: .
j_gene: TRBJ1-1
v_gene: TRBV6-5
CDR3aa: CASSWDREKTEAFF
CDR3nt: TGTGCCAGCAGTTGGGACAGGGAGAAGACTGAAGCTTTCTTT

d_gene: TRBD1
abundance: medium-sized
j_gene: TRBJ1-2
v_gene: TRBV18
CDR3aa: CASSPPSRGPGGYTF
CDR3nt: TGTGCCAGCTCACCACCGTCCAGGGGGCCTGGTGGCTACACCTTC

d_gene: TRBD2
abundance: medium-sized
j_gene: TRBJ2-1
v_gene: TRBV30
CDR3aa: CAWTRGTSGRYNEQFF
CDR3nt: TGTGCCTGGACCCGAGGCACTAGCGGGAGGTACAATGAGCAGTTCTTC

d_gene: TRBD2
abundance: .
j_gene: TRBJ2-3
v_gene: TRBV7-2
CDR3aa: CASSLASLLAGVRDTQYF
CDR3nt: TGTGCCAGCAGCTTAGCGTCCCTACTAGCGGGGGTTCGGGATACGCAGTATTTT

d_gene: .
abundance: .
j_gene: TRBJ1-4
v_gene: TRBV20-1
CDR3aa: CSVPLGTSTNEKLFF
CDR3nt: TGCAGTGTCCCGCTGGGGACCTCAACTAATGAAAAACTGTTTTTT

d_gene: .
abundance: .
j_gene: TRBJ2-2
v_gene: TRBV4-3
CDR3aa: CASSQDRNTGELFF
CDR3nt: TGTGCCAGCAGCCAGGACAGGAACACCGGGGAGCTGTTTTTT

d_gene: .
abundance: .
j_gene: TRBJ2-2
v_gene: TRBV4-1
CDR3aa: CASSQVPGDTGELFF
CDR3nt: TGCGCCAGCAGCCAAGTTCCGGGGGACACCGGGGAGCTGTTTTTT

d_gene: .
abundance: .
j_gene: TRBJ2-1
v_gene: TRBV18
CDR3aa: CASSSQQGSTNEQFF
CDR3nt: TGTGCCAGCTCGTCCCAACAGGGTTCCACAAATGAGCAGTTCTTC